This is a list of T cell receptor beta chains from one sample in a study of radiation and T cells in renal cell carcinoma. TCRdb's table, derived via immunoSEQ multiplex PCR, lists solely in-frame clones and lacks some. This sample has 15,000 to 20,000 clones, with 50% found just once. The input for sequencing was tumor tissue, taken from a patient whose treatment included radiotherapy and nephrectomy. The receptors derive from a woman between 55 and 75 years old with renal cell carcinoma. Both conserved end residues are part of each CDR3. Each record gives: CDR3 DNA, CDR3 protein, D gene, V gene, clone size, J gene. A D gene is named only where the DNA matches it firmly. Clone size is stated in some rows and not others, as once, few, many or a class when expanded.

TGTGCCAGCAGCTTAAACGCGGCTAGCGCGGGCGGAGAGCAGTACTTC,CASSLNAASAGGEQYF,-,TRBV7-2,few,TRBJ2-7
TGTGCCAGCACCCCTATCGGGGGCAATCAGCCCCAGCATTTT,CASTPIGGNQPQHF,-,TRBV7-2,few,TRBJ1-5
TGTGCCAGCAGCTTGGAAGGAAACACTGAAGCTTTCTTT,CASSLEGNTEAFF,-,TRBV5-5,-,TRBJ1-1
TGTGCCAGCTATACTGGCCGATCCTCTAACTATGGCTACACCTTC,CASYTGRSSNYGYTF,-,TRBV27,-,TRBJ1-2
TGTGCCAGCAGTTTGGGACAGGGGTTCTACGAGCAGTACTTC,CASSLGQGFYEQYF,TRBD1,TRBV27,hyperexpanded,TRBJ2-7
TGTGCCAGCAGTAAGGGCCCTTACAATGAGCAGTTCTTC,CASSKGPYNEQFF,-,TRBV6-5,once,TRBJ2-1
TGTGCCAGCAGCTCAAGTGCCTACGAGCAGTACTTC,CASSSSAYEQYF,-,TRBV27,-,TRBJ2-7
TGTGCCAGCGTCAGAGGCTTACCGATGAAGACCTATGGCTACACCTTC,CASVRGLPMKTYGYTF,-,TRBV2,-,TRBJ1-2
TGTGCCATCAAGACAGGGTTTGGTACAGATACGCAGTATTTT,CAIKTGFGTDTQYF,TRBD1,TRBV10-3,once,TRBJ2-3
TGTGCCAGCTCACCACCGGGACTAGCGGGAGCCGGGCAGTTCTTC,CASSPPGLAGAGQFF,TRBD2,TRBV18,-,TRBJ2-1
TGTGCCAGCAGCGTAGCCCTCGGGGGCGAAGAGACCCAGTACTTC,CASSVALGGEETQYF,-,TRBV9,few,TRBJ2-5
TGTGCCAGCAGCTTAGTGGGACAGGGGTATGGCTACACCTTC,CASSLVGQGYGYTF,TRBD1,TRBV7-9,many,TRBJ1-2
TGTGCCAGTTCCTCCGGGGGGGGGATCGGCAATCAGCCCCAGCATTTT,CASSSGGGIGNQPQHF,-,TRBV19,-,TRBJ1-5
TGTGCCAGCAGTAGCCCCGGACACTTCCACGAGCAGTACTTC,CASSSPGHFHEQYF,-,TRBV28,-,TRBJ2-7
TGTGCCAGCTTCCGGGACACCGCTGAAGCTTTCTTT,CASFRDTAEAFF,-,TRBV5-6,-,TRBJ1-1
TGCGCCAGCAGCTTGGTGGAAGCAGCAACTGAAGCTTTCTTT,CASSLVEAATEAFF,-,TRBV5-1,few,TRBJ1-1
TGTGCCAGCAGTACACAGCCAGGGGGCGGAGGGGTGCAGTACTTC,CASSTQPGGGGVQYF,TRBD1,TRBV6-6,-,TRBJ2-7
TGTGCCAGCAGCTTTCTAGCGGGCTCCTACAATGAGCAGTTCTTC,CASSFLAGSYNEQFF,TRBD2,TRBV7-6,-,TRBJ2-1
TGTGCCAGCAGTGAGCGGCGGGGCCTTGACTATGGCTACACCTTC,CASSERRGLDYGYTF,-,TRBV2,-,TRBJ1-2
TGTGCCAGTAGCATACAGGGAGGCACTGAAGCTTTCTTT,CASSIQGGTEAFF,-,TRBV19,-,TRBJ1-1
TGTGCCAGCAGCTTGCGAGGGCACAATCAGCCCCAGCATTTT,CASSLRGHNQPQHF,-,TRBV5-3,-,TRBJ1-5
TGTGCCAGCAGCTTAAGACTAGCGGGGCAAGAGACCCAGTACTTC,CASSLRLAGQETQYF,TRBD2,TRBV5-4,-,TRBJ2-5
TGTGCCAGCAGTGGTAGATCTAACTATGGCTACACCTTC,CASSGRSNYGYTF,-,TRBV6-5,-,TRBJ1-2
TGTGCCAGCAGCTTAGGATCAGGATGGACTAATGAAAAACTGTTTTTT,CASSLGSGWTNEKLFF,-,TRBV7-2,-,TRBJ1-4
TGTGCCAGCAGCTTAGCCTACCAAGGCTACACCTTC,CASSLAYQGYTF,-,TRBV7-2,few,TRBJ1-2
TGCGCCAGCAGCTTGGCCGGGGGCAGGGCGGAAAAACTGTTTTTT,CASSLAGGRAEKLFF,-,TRBV5-1,-,TRBJ1-4
TGTGCCAGCAGTGACGGGACAGCCTCAGATACGCAGTATTTT,CASSDGTASDTQYF,TRBD1,TRBV6-1,-,TRBJ2-3
TGTGCCACCAGCCCCCGGACAGAGGGCTATGGCTACACCTTC,CATSPRTEGYGYTF,-,TRBV15,once,TRBJ1-2
TGCAGCGTGGCCGACAGGCCGGACACTGAAGCTTTCTTT,CSVADRPDTEAFF,-,TRBV29-1,few,TRBJ1-1
TGTGCCAGTCGACGGGGTCTCCTAGACTATCAGCCCCAGCATTTT,CASRRGLLDYQPQHF,-,TRBV19,many,TRBJ1-5
TGTGCCAGCAGCGACGGGGTAACAGGGGCCGGCTACACCTTC,CASSDGVTGAGYTF,TRBD1,TRBV6-5,once,TRBJ1-2
TGTGCCAGCAGAGTCGGAAGCAATCAGCCCCAGCATTTT,CASRVGSNQPQHF,-,TRBV28,many,TRBJ1-5
TGTGCCAGCAGTTTAATACAGGGGGCTGAAGCTTTCTTT,CASSLIQGAEAFF,TRBD1,TRBV28,-,TRBJ1-1
TGTGCCAGTAACCCGAACACCGGGGAGCTGTTTTTT,CASNPNTGELFF,-,TRBV19,-,TRBJ2-2
TGTGCCAGCAGGAAGGACCCGGGACGGAACACAGATACGCAGTATTTT,CASRKDPGRNTDTQYF,-,TRBV7-9,-,TRBJ2-3
TGTGCCAACTGGAGGGCCGCTGAAGCTTTCTTT,CANWRAAEAFF,-,TRBV2,-,TRBJ1-1
TGTGCCAGCAGCGTAAAGGATGGGACCGGGGAGCTGTTTTTT,CASSVKDGTGELFF,-,TRBV9,once,TRBJ2-2
TGTGCCACCAGCAGACTTGGGGCAAACCCCCGCTCCGTTTACGAGCAGTACTTC,CATSRLGANPRSVYEQYF,-,TRBV15,-,TRBJ2-7
TGCGCCAGCAGCTTGGCCGCGACTTCGAACACCGGGGAGCTGTTTTTT,CASSLAATSNTGELFF,-,TRBV5-1,-,TRBJ2-2
TGCGCCAGCAGCATCAGCGGGAACATTCAGTACTTC,CASSISGNIQYF,-,TRBV5-1,-,TRBJ2-4
TGTGCCAGCAGCGTAGCGGCTAGAAGGACAGATACGCAGTATTTT,CASSVAARRTDTQYF,-,TRBV9,-,TRBJ2-3
TGTGCCATCAGTGACCTACGGAATGAGCAGTTCTTC,CAISDLRNEQFF,-,TRBV10-3,-,TRBJ2-1
TGTGCCAGCGCAGGGGATCACTCTGGAAACACCATATATTTT,CASAGDHSGNTIYF,-,TRBV28,-,TRBJ1-3
TGTGCCAGCGAGGGGTCTGGGGCCAACGTCCTGACTTTC,CASEGSGANVLTF,-,TRBV9,few,TRBJ2-6
TGTGCCAGCAGCCCCCGCGAGGGATATGGCTACACCTTC,CASSPREGYGYTF,-,TRBV21-1,few,TRBJ1-2
TGTGCCAGCAGCCAAGAGGGGGGCAGATTAAATCAGCCCCAGCATTTT,CASSQEGGRLNQPQHF,-,TRBV4-2,-,TRBJ1-5